A single sample is the source of the 10 T cell receptor beta chains below, sequenced in a study of blood T cell repertoires in COVID-19. The assay was immunoSEQ multiplex PCR, and TCRdb's table has in-frame clones only and misses some. The sample shows about 76,000 clones, around 88% of them seen only once. Sequencing used peripheral blood. These receptors all come from a young man with acute or convalescent COVID-19.

V usage is TRBV27 and J usage is TRBJ2-2, with D tentatively TRBD1 (5 bases). This CDR3 is built from 14 residues. Germline loops: CDR1 MNHEY, CDR2 SMNVEV (reference sequence). Between the trimmed V and J ends, which lost 6 bases and 2 bases, there was a span of 10 bases. CDR3 in DNA: TGTGCCAGCAGCTCAGACAGAAACACCGGGGAGCTGTTTTTT. Encoded protein: CASSSDRNTGELFF.

This chain links TRBV5-1 with TRBJ2-7; tentative D call: TRBD2 (6 bases). Per the germline V gene, CDR1 is SGHRS and CDR2 is YFSETQ. V was shortened by 1 base and J by 0 bases, with 11 bases between the two germline ends. The CDR3 has 15 amino acids. In DNA, the CDR3 is TGCGCCAGCAGCTTGACTTCGACTAGCTCCTACGAGCAGTACTTC. Residues: CASSLTSTSSYEQYF.

The chain carries TRBV28 and TRBJ1-3, with 9 bases matching TRBD1. The CDR3 is 15 residues long. The V gene's germline CDR1 is MDHEN and CDR2 SYDVKM. V gave up 5 bases and J gave up 4 bases; unmatched junction bases: 6. Written as DNA, the CDR3 is TGTGCCAGCAGTGAACAGGGGGCTTTGGGAAACACCATATATTTT. It specifies CASSEQGALGNTIYF.

This clone was recorded a few times. V is TRBV29-1 and J is TRBJ1-2, with 10 bases fitting TRBD1. The CDR3 extends over 16 amino acids. With 6 bases clipped from V and 6 bases from J, the junction kept 16 bases outside the gene matches. From germline, CDR1 is SQVTM and CDR2 ANQGSEA. The CDR3 region is CSVAGFGTGALDGYTF. CDR3 DNA sequence: TGCAGCGTAGCAGGTTTCGGGACAGGGGCCTTAGATGGCTACACCTTC.

V usage is TRBV5-6 and J usage is TRBJ1-5; 12 positions match TRBD1. The germline gives CDR1 SGHDT, CDR2 YYEEEE. V lost 1 base to trimming and J lost 7 bases; unmatched junction nucleotides: 6. This CDR3 has 16 amino acids. The CDR3 region is CASSLKGTGGAQPQHF. DNA for the CDR3: TGTGCCAGCAGCTTGAAAGGGACAGGGGGCGCGCAGCCCCAGCATTTT.

This chain connects TRBV7-9 to TRBJ2-3; a weak D match, TRBD2 (6 bases). Germline V gene data show CDR1 as SEHNR and CDR2 as FQNEAQ (reference sequence). Trimming cost V 4 bases and J 2 bases, with 16 bases left between them. The CDR3 consists of 16 residues. CDR3 in amino acids: CASSSWVGGFTDTQYF. CDR3 sequence (DNA): TGTGCCAGCAGCTCGTGGGTCGGAGGGTTCACAGATACGCAGTATTTT.

The rearrangement links TRBV24-1 to TRBJ2-1; 10 positions match TRBD2. This CDR3 contains 14 residues. The V gene end was trimmed by 5 bases and the J gene end by 8 bases; junction bases not matched to a gene: 5. Germline lookup yields CDR1 KGHDR and CDR2 SFDVKD. The CDR3 sequence is CATSVGTSVHEQFF. CDR3 nucleotides: TGTGCCACCAGTGTCGGGACTAGCGTTCATGAGCAGTTCTTC.

The count of this clone is one. V and J are TRBV5-6 and TRBJ2-1; 7 nucleotides match TRBD2. Germline V CDR1 and CDR2: SGHDT, YYEEEE. With V trimmed by 0 bases and J by 2 bases, 5 bases remained unmatched. The CDR3 consists of 16 residues. CDR3 bases: TGTGCCAGCAGCTTGGCCCTAGCGGTGACCTACAATGAGCAGTTCTTC. It specifies CASSLALAVTYNEQFF.

As DNA, the CDR3 is TGCGCCAGCAGCCAAGAGTTTGACTGGTACTACAATGAGCAGTTCTTC. This codes for CASSQEFDWYYNEQFF. V and J are TRBV4-3 and TRBJ2-1; no firm D call. The CDR3 totals 16 residues. Trimming stripped 0 bases from V and 3 bases from J, with 12 bases between. The germline V gene has CDR1 LGHNA and CDR2 YSLEER.

CDR3 coding DNA: TGTGCCAGCAGCGAGTCTGGGCAGTTCTTC. It yields the protein CASSESGQFF. The chain employs TRBV7-9 and TRBJ2-1; no clear D. The CDR3 extends over 10 amino acids. Germline V gives CDR1 SEHNR, CDR2 FQNEAQ (reference sequence). The V end lost 5 bases, the J end lost 12 bases, and 8 bases lay between the germline ends.